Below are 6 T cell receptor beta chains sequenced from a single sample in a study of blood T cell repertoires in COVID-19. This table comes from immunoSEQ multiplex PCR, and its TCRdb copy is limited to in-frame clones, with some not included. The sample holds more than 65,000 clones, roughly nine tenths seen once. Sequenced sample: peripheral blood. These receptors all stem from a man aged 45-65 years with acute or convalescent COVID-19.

The CDR3 loop reads CASSEASAPGGTQYF. The CDR3, as DNA: TGTGCCAGCAGTGAAGCGTCTGCACCGGGAGGGACCCAGTACTTC. The gene calls are TRBV6-1 and TRBJ2-5; 7 bases map to TRBD2. The length of the CDR3 is 15 residues. Germline-derived CDR1 and CDR2 are MNHNS and SASEGT. V lost 0 bases, J lost 7 bases, and 8 bases stayed unmatched.

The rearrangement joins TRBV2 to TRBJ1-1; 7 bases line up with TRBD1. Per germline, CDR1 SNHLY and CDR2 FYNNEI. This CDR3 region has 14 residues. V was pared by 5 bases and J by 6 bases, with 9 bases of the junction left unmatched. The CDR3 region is CASSSKRQGSEAFF. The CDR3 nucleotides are TGTGCCAGCAGTTCCAAACGACAGGGCTCTGAAGCTTTCTTT.

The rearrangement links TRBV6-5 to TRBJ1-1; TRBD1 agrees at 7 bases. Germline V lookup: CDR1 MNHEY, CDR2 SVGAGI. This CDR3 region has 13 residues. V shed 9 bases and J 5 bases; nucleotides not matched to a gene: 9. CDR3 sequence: CARHTGVGTEAFF. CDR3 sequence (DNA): TGTGCCAGGCATACAGGGGTAGGGACTGAAGCTTTCTTT.

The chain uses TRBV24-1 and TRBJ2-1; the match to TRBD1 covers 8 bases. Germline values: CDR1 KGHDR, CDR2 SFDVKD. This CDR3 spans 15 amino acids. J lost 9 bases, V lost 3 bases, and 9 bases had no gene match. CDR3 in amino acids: CATSDPRGLAGEQFF. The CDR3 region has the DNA TGTGCCACCAGTGATCCCAGGGGGCTAGCCGGTGAGCAGTTCTTC.

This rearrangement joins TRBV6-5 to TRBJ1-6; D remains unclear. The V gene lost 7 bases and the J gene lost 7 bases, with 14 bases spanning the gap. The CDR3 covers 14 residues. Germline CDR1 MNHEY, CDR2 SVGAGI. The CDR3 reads CASNLLGRNSPLHF. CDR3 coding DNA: TGTGCCAGCAACCTTCTTGGGCGAAATTCACCCCTCCACTTT.

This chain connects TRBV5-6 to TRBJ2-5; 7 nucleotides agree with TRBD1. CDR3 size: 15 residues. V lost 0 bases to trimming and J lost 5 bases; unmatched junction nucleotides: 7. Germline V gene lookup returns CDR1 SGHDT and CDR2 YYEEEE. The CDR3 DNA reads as TGTGCCAGCAGCTTGGTCCGACAGGGAATTGAGACCCAGTACTTC. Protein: CASSLVRQGIETQYF.